This entry is about one T cell receptor beta chain. What it binds is not known. Vbeta (60) and Jbeta (13) primers were used in the PCR. Under the authors' procedure: Later work found around 80 million unique TCR beta chains, with approximately 12 million shared. This table comes from immunoSEQ multiplex PCR, and its TCRdb copy is limited to in-frame clones, with some not included. The D gene and trimming were derived from the DNA, and the V and J assignments and clone size from that table. The sample lists some 150,000 clones; 80% to 85% were seen once. The germline V gene encodes CDR1 SNHLY and CDR2 FYNNEI. Trimming cost V 6 bases and J 4 bases; bases outside gene matches: 8. The CDR3 spans 14 residues. These data come from a study of cytomegalovirus exposure and HLA in healthy donors. Study-level results: A later analysis found TCR association rates differed by HLA locus, highest for DRB1 and lowest for HLA-C. The investigators catalogued 164 TCR beta chains as cytomegalovirus-associated. Some V segments could not be told apart, so they were left out, TRBV6-2 and TRBV6-3 among them.

Sequencing was done on a sample of PBMCs. J is TRBJ1-1 and V is TRBV2; 7 nucleotides line up with TRBD1. The clonotype was recovered from a woman aged 25 to 39 in good health and CMV-seronegative. CDR3 sequence: CASRLSGGGTEAFF. In DNA form, the CDR3 reads TGTGCCAGCAGATTATCAGGGGGTGGCACTGAAGCTTTCTTT.